This section outlines one TCR beta chain sequence together with its context. Its antigen is not known. Germline V gene sequence: CDR1 SNHLY, CDR2 FYNNEI. The CDR3 is 13 amino acids. Trimming left V 6 bases short and J 3 bases short, with 9 bases between. This sample is drawn from a study of cytomegalovirus exposure and HLA in healthy donors. Study-wide points: It was found in a later analysis that first-cohort TCR clusters tended to co-occur in the 90 to 150 validation repertoires.

The protocol was immunoSEQ multiplex PCR, while the TCRdb copy is restricted to in-frame clones and leaves out a portion. The sample records 150,000 to 200,000 clones, 91% being singletons. The sequencing sample was made of PBMCs. This chain links TRBV2 with TRBJ1-3, with D perhaps TRBD1 (6 bases). The source is a woman younger than 30 in good health and CMV-seropositive. The CDR3 bases are TGTGCCAGCAGAGGGACATTTGGAAACACCATATATTTT. Translated: CASRGTFGNTIYF.